One sample yielded the 22 T cell receptor beta chains listed below, sequenced in a study of blood T cells in healthy people across ages. With a J-beta primer mix and a sample-barcoded 5' primer, a second PCR ran about 7 to 12 cycles. TCRdb re-analysed the 5' RACE reads in MiXCR, keeping a single row per CDR3 protein. The data show 630,000 or so distinct CDR3 sequences, approximately 30% seen once. Sequencing was done on a sample of blood. The receptor set was obtained from a woman older than 75 in good health.

This clonotype was recorded at least ten times. The chain links TRBV30 to TRBJ2-5; unclear D gene. V lost 2 bases to trimming and J lost 5 bases, with 12 bases between them. Per germline, CDR1 GTSNPN and CDR2 SVGIG (reference sequence). The CDR3 totals 13 residues. In nucleotides, the CDR3 is TGTGCCTGGAGTTCCCCCCCTCGGGAGACCCAGTACTTC. Translating gives CAWSSPPRETQYF. Complete variable domain (other parts from reference TRBV30 and TRBJ2-5): SQTIHQWPATLVQPVGSPLSLECTVEGTSNPNLYWYRQAAGRGLQLLFYSVGIGQISSEVPQNLSASRPQDRQFILSSKKLLLSDSGFYLCAWSSPPRETQYFGPGTRLLVL.

This clonotype has just one count. The chain carries TRBV20-1 and TRBJ2-1; 8 nucleotides align to TRBD2. The CDR3 loop spans 15 amino acids. J lost 7 bases, V lost 6 bases, and 14 bases had no gene match. The germline V gene encodes CDR1 DFQATT and CDR2 SNEGSKA (reference sequence). The CDR3 DNA reads TGCAGTGCCCGGTCACGGCTAGCGGGCCCTAATGAGCAGTTCTTC. Translated, it gives CSARSRLAGPNEQFF.

This clonotype was picked up one time. The V call is TRBV7-2, the J call TRBJ2-5, with 7 bases aligning to TRBD1. The closer fit of TRBJ2-7 to the DNA end suggests the J call may be wrong. This CDR3 spans 16 amino acids. CDR1 and CDR2 (germline): SGHTA, FQGNSA. In DNA form, the CDR3 reads TGTGCCAGCAGCTTAGCCCCTACAGGGGTTTGGGACGAGCAGTACTTC. This translates into CASSLAPTGVWDEQYF.

The chain has TRBV6-2 or TRBV6-3 and TRBJ2-7, with TRBD2 matching 10 bases. V trimming: 5 bases; J trimming: 2 bases; junction bases outside the gene matches: 6. The CDR3 length is 15 residues. Per the germline V gene, CDR1 is MNHEY and CDR2 is SVGEGT. The CDR3 DNA reads as TGTGCCAGCAGTACCCAGCGGGAGGGAACCTACGAGCAGTACTTC. This encodes CASSTQREGTYEQYF.

This clonotype was counted at least ten times. J is TRBJ1-4 and V is TRBV12-3 or TRBV12-4; a weak D match, TRBD1 (5 bases). The length of the CDR3 is 14 residues. The V end was cut by 6 bases, the J end by 8 bases, with 16 bases between. Here the CDR3 reads CASSSGRVGEKLFF. The DNA of the CDR3 is TGTGCCAGCAGCTCGGGCAGGGTTGGAGAAAAACTGTTTTTT.

About this clonotype itself: A read error may explain this, as a much larger clone is one base away. The chain recombines TRBV10-3 with TRBJ1-2; tentative D call: TRBD1 (5 bases). From germline, CDR1 is ENHRY and CDR2 SYGVKD. The germline V and J ends were trimmed by 11 bases and 2 bases, with 15 bases remaining between them. This CDR3 has 13 residues. The CDR3, as DNA: TGTGCCGTCAAGGGGATGGGCAACTATGGCTACACCTTC. It is translated as CAVKGMGNYGYTF.

This clonotype was observed at least ten times. The gene calls are TRBV9 and TRBJ1-2; possible D gene TRBD1, 6 bases. V lost 4 bases to trimming and J lost 4 bases, with 14 bases between them. Germline CDR1 and CDR2: SGDLS and YYNGEE. This CDR3 has 14 amino acids. CDR3 sequence (DNA): TGTGCCAGCAGCCTTGACTTGGACAGCTATGGCTACACCTTC. It encodes CASSLDLDSYGYTF.

This sequence joins TRBV7-9 and TRBJ2-1; 9 bases agree with TRBD2. The germline V gene has CDR1 SEHNR and CDR2 FQNEAQ (reference sequence). This CDR3 is 15 amino acids long. Trimming at V came to 4 bases and at J to 7 bases, leaving 8 bases not matched to a gene. The CDR3 here is CASSSQGLAGNEQFF. The DNA for the CDR3 is TGTGCCAGCAGCTCCCAGGGACTAGCAGGGAATGAGCAGTTCTTC.

Worth noting for this clonotype: The junction shows a germline mismatch at one end, possibly a read error. The chain recombines TRBV5-6 with TRBJ2-3; D remains ambiguous. Germline V gene sequence: CDR1 SGHDT, CDR2 YYEEEE. CDR3 length: 13 residues. Here the CDR3 DNA reads TGTGTCAGCAGCTTGGCCGGGACAGATACGCAGTATTTT. Amino acid sequence: CVSSLAGTDTQYF.

The chain couples TRBV6-6 to TRBJ1-1, with D perhaps matching TRBD1 (5 bases). The V end was cut by 4 bases, the J end by 0 bases, with 9 bases between. Germline assignment: CDR1 MNHNY and CDR2 SVGAGI (reference sequence). The CDR3 covers 14 residues. CDR3 nucleotides: TGTGCCAGCAGTTCCAGGGTAGTGAACACTGAAGCTTTCTTT. It specifies CASSSRVVNTEAFF.

This clonotype came up many times. The chain couples TRBV2 to TRBJ2-3, with 8 bases fitting TRBD1. Germline CDR1 and CDR2: SNHLY and FYNNEI. CDR3 size: 12 residues. V shed 5 bases, J shed 9 bases, and the junction held 4 bases outside the gene matches. As DNA, the CDR3 is TGTGCCAGCAGTAGAGGACAGGGAACGCAGTATTTT. Translation gives CASSRGQGTQYF. Looking up the rest from reference TRBV2 and TRBJ2-3 gives the full variable domain: EPEVTQTPSHQVTQMGQEVILRCVPISNHLYFYWYRQILGQKVEFLVSFYNNEISEKSEIFDDQFSVERPDGSNFTLKIRSTKLEDSAMYFCASSRGQGTQYFGPGTRLTVL.

With regard to this clonotype: A much more abundant neighbour one base away suggests this may be a read error. The gene calls are TRBV15 and TRBJ1-5; D gene ambiguous. The CDR3 runs 13 residues. The V gene's germline CDR1 is LNHNV and CDR2 YYDKDF (reference sequence). Trimming removed 1 base from V and 7 bases from J, with 8 bases in between. For the CDR3, the DNA is TGTGCCACCAGCAGAGGAGAATACCAGCCCCAGCATTTT. This sequence encodes CATSRGEYQPQHF.

This clonotype was counted once. The J gene is TRBJ2-7, the V gene TRBV20-1, with D perhaps TRBD2 (5 bases). In germline, CDR1 is DFQATT, CDR2 SNEGSKA (reference sequence). The CDR3 sequence is 13 residues long. V lost 3 bases to trimming and J lost 3 bases, with 12 bases between them. CDR3 sequence: CSASGRELYEQYF. The CDR3 region has the DNA TGCAGTGCTAGCGGACGGGAACTCTACGAGCAGTACTTC.

This clonotype was found a few times. The chain couples TRBV28 to TRBJ2-5; either TRBD1 or TRBD2 may fit D (7 bases each). Trimming left V 6 bases short and J 5 bases short, with 19 bases between. Germline V CDR1 and CDR2: MDHEN, SYDVKM. The CDR3 runs 15 residues. The CDR3 region is CASSRNTGEGETQYF. CDR3 DNA sequence: TGTGCCAGCAGCCGTAACACAGGGGAGGGGGAGACCCAGTACTTC.

This clonotype came up a few times. This may be a read error, as it is one base from a much larger clone. The V and J genes are TRBV11-2 and TRBJ2-5; the match to TRBD2 covers 8 bases. Trimming removed 2 bases from V and 11 bases from J; junction bases left unmatched: 13. Germline values: CDR1 SGHAT, CDR2 FQNNGV. The CDR3 length is 15 residues. CDR3 bases: TGTGCCAGCAGCTTAACCCGGGGGGGCCACCCTGAGCAGTACTTC. This sequence encodes CASSLTRGGHPEQYF. Together with reference TRBV11-2 and TRBJ2-5, the CDR3 gives the full variable domain: EAGVAQSPRYKIIEKRQSVAFWCNPISGHATLYWYQQILGQGPKLLIQFQNNGVVDDSQLPKDRFSAERLKGVDSTLKIQPAKLEDSAVYLCASSLTRGGHPEQYFGPGTRLLVL.

This clonotype has a count of ten or more. The V gene is TRBV6-1, the J gene TRBJ2-2; TRBD1 aligns across 9 bases. J was trimmed by 7 bases and V by 7 bases; bases with no gene match: 4. The CDR3 runs 13 residues. The germline V gene has CDR1 MNHNS and CDR2 SASEGT. CDR3 residues: CASMGQGGGELFF. In DNA form, the CDR3 reads TGTGCCAGCATGGGACAGGGCGGCGGGGAGCTGTTTTTT.

This clonotype was recorded a few times. The chain uses TRBV24-1 and TRBJ2-2; D remains ambiguous. The CDR3 is 13 residues long. V was trimmed by 3 bases and J by 7 bases, leaving 8 bases between them. Germline CDR1 is KGHDR and CDR2 is SFDVKD. CDR3 amino acids: CATSDVSHGELFF. CDR3 sequence (DNA): TGTGCCACCAGTGATGTATCCCACGGGGAGCTGTTTTTT.

The sample holds many counts of this clonotype. In DNA form, the CDR3 reads TGTGCCAGCAGTTTAGAGCATACGCAGTATTTT. Its translation: CASSLEHTQYF. The chain employs TRBV6-5 and TRBJ2-3; no definite D call. This CDR3 comprises 11 residues. The V end lost 4 bases, the J end lost 7 bases, and 6 bases lay between the germline ends. Germline V CDR1 and CDR2: MNHEY, SVGAGI.

This clonotype was found many times. Here the CDR3 DNA reads TGTGCCACCAGCAGAGATACTGGGGGTTCCTACGAGCAGTACTTC. Protein product: CATSRDTGGSYEQYF. This chain links TRBV15 with TRBJ2-7; perhaps D is TRBD1 or TRBD2 (5 bases each). Germline assignment: CDR1 LNHNV and CDR2 YYDKDF (reference sequence). V was trimmed by 0 bases and J by 1 base, leaving 10 bases between them. This CDR3 comprises 15 residues. The full variable domain, rest sourced from reference TRBV15 and TRBJ2-7, is DAMVIQNPRYQVTQFGKPVTLSCSQTLNHNVMYWYQQKSSQAPKLLFHYYDKDFNNEADTPDNFQSRRPNTSFCFLDIRSPGLGDTAMYLCATSRDTGGSYEQYFGPGTRLTVT.

In its sample, this clonotype was seen many times. The chain couples TRBV7-2 to TRBJ2-7; D unclear. The CDR3 covers 15 residues. CDR1 is SGHTA and CDR2 is FQGNSA in the germline V gene. Trimming cost V 7 bases and J 4 bases, with 20 bases left between them. The CDR3 reads CASKPSSQVQYEQYF. DNA of the CDR3: TGTGCCAGCAAACCTTCCTCTCAGGTCCAATACGAGCAGTACTTC. The full variable domain, rest sourced from reference TRBV7-2 and TRBJ2-7, is GAGVSQSPSNKVTEKGKDVELRCDPISGHTALYWYRQSLGQGLEFLIYFQGNSAPDKSGLPSDRFSAERTGGSVSTLTIQRTQQEDSAVYLCASKPSSQVQYEQYFGPGTRLTVT.

There are a few counts of this clonotype. A read error may be the cause here, since a much bigger clone is one base away. This chain joins TRBV20-1 and TRBJ1-4, with D perhaps TRBD1 (5 bases). CDR1 and CDR2 from the germline V gene are DFQATT and SNEGSKA (reference sequence). The CDR3 is 12 amino acids. In nucleotides, the CDR3 is TGCAGTGCTCCCCAGGGCCCTGAAAAACGGTTTTTT. Its translation is CSAPQGPEKRFF.

The V and J genes are TRBV29-1 and TRBJ2-1; D is ambiguous. Germline lookup yields CDR1 SQVTM and CDR2 ANQGSEA. Trimming shortened V by 3 bases and J by 11 bases, and 2 bases separated the two germline ends. CDR3 length: 8 residues. The CDR3 DNA follows: TGCAGCGTTGATAAGCAGTTCTTC. Amino acid sequence: CSVDKQFF.